The T cell receptor (beta chain) under discussion was sequenced for a study of T cell responses to AZD1222 COVID-19 vaccine. Only in-frame clones appear in the TCRdb table, and some are missing; sequencing was by immunoSEQ multiplex PCR. The sample has about 120,000 clones, 87% seen once. Samples with a second dose at about 4 or about 12 weeks were pooled together. The sequencing used peripheral blood, collected 28 days after the second AZD1222 dose. The receptor's source is an adult who received the AZD1222 COVID-19 vaccine.

DNA of the CDR3: TGTGCCACCAGCAGAGACAGGCTTTCCTACGAGCAGTACTTC. Its translation is CATSRDRLSYEQYF. The V call is TRBV15, the J call TRBJ2-7; D gene unclear. Trimming took off 0 bases at V and 1 base at J, with 7 bases between the two ends. CDR1 is LNHNV, CDR2 YYDKDF, per germline (reference sequence). The CDR3 has 14 residues.